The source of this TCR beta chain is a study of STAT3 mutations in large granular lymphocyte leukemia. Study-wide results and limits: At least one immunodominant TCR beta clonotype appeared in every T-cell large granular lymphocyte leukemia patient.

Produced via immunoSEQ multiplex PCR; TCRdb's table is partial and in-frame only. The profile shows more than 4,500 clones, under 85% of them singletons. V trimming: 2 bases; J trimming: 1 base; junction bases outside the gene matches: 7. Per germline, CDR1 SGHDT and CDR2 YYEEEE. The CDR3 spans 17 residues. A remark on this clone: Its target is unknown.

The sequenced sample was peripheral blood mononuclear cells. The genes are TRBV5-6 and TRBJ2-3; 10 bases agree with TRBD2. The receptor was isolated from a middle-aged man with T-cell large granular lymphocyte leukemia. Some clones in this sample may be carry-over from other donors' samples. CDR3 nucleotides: TGTGCCAGCAGCTTCTTAACCGGGACTAGCGGCACAGATACGCAGTATTTT. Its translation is CASSFLTGTSGTDTQYF.